This passage covers 2 T cell receptor beta chains from one sample sequenced in a study of cytomegalovirus exposure and HLA in healthy donors. Amplification used 60 Vbeta primers and 13 Jbeta primers. TCRdb's copy holds only in-frame clones and misses some; the assay was immunoSEQ multiplex PCR. The table has about 120,000 clones, roughly 80% seen once; the top ten hold around 5.8%. Sequencing used PBMCs. The receptors originated from a woman in her forties in good health and CMV-seronegative.

The chain combines TRBV4-3 with TRBJ2-7; D is ambiguous. V gave up 0 bases and J gave up 6 bases, with 9 bases separating them. The CDR3 runs 13 residues. CDR1 is LGHNA and CDR2 is YSLEER in the germline V gene. CDR3 DNA: TGCGCCAGCAGCCAAGATTGGCTCCTCGAGCAGTACTTC. It yields the protein CASSQDWLLEQYF.

The chain recombines TRBV10-2 with TRBJ2-2, with TRBD1 matching 12 bases. CDR1 and CDR2 (germline): WSHSY, SAAADI. J lost 7 bases, V lost 6 bases, and 9 bases had no gene match. The CDR3 covers 16 residues. The chain's CDR3 is CASRKPGQGAGGELFF. The CDR3 DNA sequence: TGCGCCAGCAGAAAACCGGGACAGGGGGCCGGCGGGGAGCTGTTTTTT.